This TCR beta chain was documented in a study of shared clonotypes between healthy human individuals. Whole-study context: A couple of female and three male donors aged 18 to 49 were enrolled.

Study-wide findings and caveats: It was observed that roughly 5.1% of naive CD4 clonotypes were shared across a handful of donors. The rarefaction results pointed to incomplete sorted-subset sequencing despite large depth.

Sequencing used immunoSEQ multiplex PCR; TCRdb keeps in-frame clones, though not all of them. The profile shows over 950,000 clones, roughly 80% of them singletons. Comment on this clone: Its antigen is unidentified.

V was trimmed by 0 bases and J by 3 bases, leaving 9 bases between them. Germline V CDR1 and CDR2: LNHNV, YYDKDF (reference sequence). The CDR3 consists of 15 residues. Donors, without exception, were Caucasian adults residing in Nashville, Tennessee. The sequence was collected from a young man in good health. Some clones in this sample may be carry-over from other donors' samples. This chain joins TRBV15 and TRBJ1-5; D uncertain. The sample consisted of memory CD4+ T cells from PBMCs. Subset denoted: CD45RA-negative fraction. CDR3 nucleotide sequence: TGTGCCACCAGCAGAGATAACAGCGCCAATCAGCCCCAGCATTTT. Translating it yields CATSRDNSANQPQHF. The complete variable domain, with remaining parts taken from reference TRBV15 and TRBJ1-5, reads DAMVIQNPRYQVTQFGKPVTLSCSQTLNHNVMYWYQQKSSQAPKLLFHYYDKDFNNEADTPDNFQSRRPNTSFCFLDIRSPGLGDTAMYLCATSRDNSANQPQHFGDGTRLSIL.